This TCR beta chain appears in the sequencing data of a study of OX40 agonist ivuxolimab in advanced cancers. For the wider study: Ivuxolimab was an agonistic, fully human IgG2 monoclonal antibody directed against OX40 (CD134), a costimulatory receptor. Intravenous ivuxolimab was administered to patients every 2 weeks at six dose levels: 0.01, 0.1, 0.3, 1.5, 3 and 10 mg/kg. Of the 50 to 55 dose-escalation patients, hepatocellular carcinoma was present in around 20, melanoma in approximately 15, renal cell carcinoma in 9 and head and neck cancer in 9. In the dose-escalation cohort, 82.7% of patients were male, and the mean age was approximately 60 years, with a range of roughly 23 to 85. Prior anti-PD-1, anti-PD-L1 or anti-CTLA-4 therapy was permitted, and approximately 40% of dose-escalation patients had received checkpoint inhibitors. Partial responses were achieved by three dose-escalation patients, of whom one had hepatocellular carcinoma and two had cutaneous melanoma. Peripheral TCRbeta sequencing aimed to test whether ivuxolimab altered TCR sequence diversity and caused clonal T-cell expansion. The paper reports the monotherapy dose-escalation portion (N = 52 patients) of the phase I ivuxolimab trial.

Summary of the overall study and its limitations: Low levels of normalized T-cell clonal expansion were also seen in some patients who did not respond. The antigen specificity of the clonally expanded peripheral T cells was not determined. On average, CD8+ T cells showed more expanded clones than CD4+ T cells after ivuxolimab. Partial responders in the 0.1-3.0 mg/kg groups had among the lowest normalized peripheral clonal expansion, especially among CD8+ T cells. Clonal expansion of both CD4+ and CD8+ blood T cells was observed from baseline to week 6 at doses 0.1 to 3.0 mg/kg.

V trim: 5 bases; J trim: 5 bases; unmatched bases: 4. As encoded in the germline V gene (reference sequence), CDR1 is GTSNPN while CDR2 is SVGIG. The CDR3 runs 12 residues from the cysteine to the phenylalanine. Just CDR3 DNA is preserved here, 36 bases in frame from base 1. Patients with a history of autoimmune disease or receiving systemic immunosuppression were excluded from the trial. Peripheral blood for TCR sequencing was collected from all dose cohorts at baseline, on cycle 4 day 1, and on cycle 7 day 1. Samples were obtained from an open-label, multicenter, first-in-human phase I dose-escalation trial of ivuxolimab. Adults with locally advanced or metastatic melanoma, renal cell carcinoma, hepatocellular carcinoma or head and neck squamous cell carcinoma were enrolled in the trial. Before TCR sequencing, CD4+ T cells and CD8+ T cells from peripheral blood were sorted into separate populations.

As concerns this clone: Its antigen is not yet known. Base qualities are not recorded, but no much larger clone differs from it by a single base.

Genomic DNA was isolated from the sorted cells so that the TCRbeta CDR3 region could be sequenced. The immunoSEQ Assay was used to sequence the TCRbeta CDR3 regions. TCRdb took this table from immuneACCESS and kept in-frame rearrangements with V and J called. Such tables lack part of the clones; where checked against another copy, unresolved V genes explain under half of the gap, and the rest is unexplained. The sample table records 45,000 or so clones; around nine tenths of these occur just once. Roughly 1.1% of the sample lies in the top ten. This TCR was recovered from an adult with an advanced solid tumor such as melanoma, head and neck, liver or kidney cancer. The sequence links TRBV30 to TRBJ2-7; the central 9 bases match TRBD1. This specimen consisted of CD4+ or CD8+ T cells sorted from blood, obtained in a trial of the OX40 agonist ivuxolimab. The bases read TGTGCCTGGGGGAGGGACAGGGACGAGCAGTACTTC. This encodes CAWGRDRDEQYF.